The sequence of this T cell receptor beta chain was determined in a study of T-cell reconstitution after alpha-beta-depleted transplantation in children. Points from the study as a whole: For some patients, TCRbeta diversity was high at day 60 because of recipient T cells and thymic progenitors that survived. Newly generated T cells supplied most T-cell counts and diversity one year post-transplant. Several hundred expanded graft clones reportedly were the source of alpha-beta T cells about two months after transplant.

Preparing the TCRbeta library involved the use of unique molecular identifiers. TCRdb analysed the PCR reads with MiXCR anew, one entry per CDR3 protein. The sample consists of more than 400,000 distinct CDR3 sequences, 43% of them appearing once. Germline CDR1 reads MDHEN; CDR2 reads SYDVKM. The trim removed 3 bases at V and 0 bases at J, leaving 8 bases unmatched. The CDR3 spans 17 residues. This clonotype was detected a few times. Its specificity is not known. The receptor's source is a girl aged 2-15 years with aplastic anemia, due to receive a stem cell transplant. The V and J genes are TRBV28 and TRBJ1-1, with 9 bases fitting TRBD1. This sample comprised PBMCs, obtained before TCRalphabeta/CD19-depleted stem cell transplant. CDR3 DNA sequence: TGTGCCAGCAGTTTTCCCCGGACAGGGGCGGTGAACACTGAAGCTTTCTTT. Translation: CASSFPRTGAVNTEAFF.